Below are 32 T cell receptor beta chains sequenced from a single sample in a study of blood T cells in healthy people across ages. A sample-barcoded 5' primer and a J-beta primer mix were used in a second PCR of roughly 7 to 11 cycles. MiXCR, run by TCRdb on the 5' RACE reads, gives a single entry per CDR3 protein. The sample yields fewer than 900,000 distinct CDR3 sequences, roughly 47% seen once. Material: blood. These receptors were collected from a woman aged 55-70 years in good health.

The chain links TRBV10-1 to TRBJ1-2, with 8 nucleotides matching TRBD1. The CDR3 spans 13 residues. CDR1 WNHNN and CDR2 SYGVQD come from the germline V gene (reference sequence). V shed 1 base, J shed 8 bases, and the junction held 3 bases outside the gene matches. This CDR3 reads CASSEFPGGGYTF. The CDR3 nucleotides are TGCGCCAGCAGTGAGTTCCCAGGGGGCGGCTACACCTTC.

The table lists this clonotype with a few counts. The gene calls are TRBV4-2 and TRBJ2-2; 9 bases are shared with TRBD2. The CDR3 loop spans 16 amino acids. V lost 0 bases and J lost 5; bases outside the gene matches: 4. CDR1 is LGHNA, CDR2 YNFKEQ, per germline. The CDR3 is CASSQDLAGVTGELFF. For the CDR3, the DNA is TGTGCCAGCAGCCAAGATTTAGCGGGGGTGACCGGGGAGCTGTTTTTT.

On this clonotype: A read error may account for a junction end that differs from germline. CDR3 bases: TGTGCCAGCAGTCCTGGACAGGCGTCCTATGGCTACACCTTC. Its translation is CASSPGQASYGYTF. The chain uses TRBV5-1 and TRBJ1-2, with 7 positions matching TRBD1. In germline, CDR1 is SGHRS, CDR2 YFSETQ. This CDR3 comprises 14 residues.

The genes are TRBV28 and TRBJ1-5; D perhaps matches TRBD1 (6 bases). Germline values: CDR1 MDHEN, CDR2 SYDVKM. Deletions cut 7 bases from V and 5 bases from J, with 12 bases between. This CDR3 contains 13 residues. For the CDR3, the DNA is TGTGCCAGCACCACAAACAGGGATCAGCCCCAGCATTTT. As protein: CASTTNRDQPQHF.

In its sample, this clonotype was seen once. The chain combines TRBV20-1 with TRBJ1-1; unclear D gene. Per the germline V gene, CDR1 is DFQATT and CDR2 is SNEGSKA (reference sequence). The CDR3 covers 12 residues. Trimming stripped 2 bases from V and 3 bases from J, with 7 bases between. The CDR3 reads CSARLGYTEAFF. For the CDR3, the DNA is TGCAGTGCTAGATTGGGATACACTGAAGCTTTCTTT.

The V call is TRBV18, the J call TRBJ2-3; tentative D call: TRBD1 (5 bases). Trimming removed 0 bases at V and 1 base at J, with 14 bases between. Germline CDR1 KGHSH, CDR2 LQKENI. The CDR3 is made up of 17 amino acids. The CDR3 sequence: CASSPPGYEGGTDTQYF. The CDR3 bases are TGTGCCAGCTCACCACCAGGATACGAAGGGGGCACAGATACGCAGTATTTT.

This clonotype was counted many times. The gene calls are TRBV9 and TRBJ1-6; D is possibly TRBD1 (6 bases). The CDR3 sequence is 16 residues long. Between the trimmed V and J ends, which lost 3 bases and 7 bases, there was a span of 17 bases. In germline, CDR1 is SGDLS, CDR2 YYNGEE. The CDR3 sequence is CASSAEQGADNSPLHF. The DNA for the CDR3 is TGTGCCAGCAGCGCCGAACAGGGAGCGGACAATTCACCCCTCCACTTT.

The chain links TRBV30 to TRBJ2-5; unclear D gene. The germline V and J ends were trimmed by 1 base and 1 base, with 7 bases remaining between them. The germline gives CDR1 GTSNPN, CDR2 SVGIG (reference sequence). The CDR3 totals 13 residues. DNA for the CDR3: TGTGCCTGGAGTGGTCACTTCCAAGAGACCCAGTACTTC. Translation: CAWSGHFQETQYF. The full variable domain, in which reference TRBV30 and TRBJ2-5 provide the parts outside the CDR3, is SQTIHQWPATLVQPVGSPLSLECTVEGTSNPNLYWYRQAAGRGLQLLFYSVGIGQISSEVPQNLSASRPQDRQFILSSKKLLLSDSGFYLCAWSGHFQETQYFGPGTRLLVL.

Comments on this clonotype: This may be a read error: a much more frequent sequence differs by one nucleotide. The J gene is TRBJ2-1, the V gene TRBV29-1; TRBD2 matches at 9 bases. The CDR3 is made up of 15 amino acids. Trimming cost V 7 bases and J 5 bases; bases outside gene matches: 12. Germline CDR1 and CDR2: SQVTM and ANQGSEA. Here the CDR3 reads CSASLSGSWDNEQFF. The DNA for the CDR3 is TGCAGCGCTTCTCTTAGCGGGAGTTGGGACAATGAGCAGTTCTTC.

This clonotype was seen only a few times. V is TRBV7-2 and J is TRBJ2-5, with D maybe TRBD2 (5 bases). Germline CDR1 SGHTA, CDR2 FQGNSA. This CDR3 has 14 residues. Between the trimmed V and J ends, which lost 0 bases and 6 bases, there was a span of 11 bases. The DNA for the CDR3 is TGTGCCAGCAGCTTAGCGGACGGGAAGAAGACCCAGTACTTC. Translating it yields CASSLADGKKTQYF.

This chain joins TRBV27 and TRBJ1-4; 7 bases map to TRBD1. Per the germline V gene, CDR1 is MNHEY and CDR2 is SMNVEV (reference sequence). V was clipped by 5 bases and J by 8 bases; unmatched bases: 11. The CDR3 is 15 residues long. In DNA form, the CDR3 reads TGTGCCAGCAGTACGTACGACAGGGTTGGGGAAAAACTGTTTTTT. Translation: CASSTYDRVGEKLFF. Combining the CDR3 with reference TRBV27 and TRBJ1-4 gives the whole variable domain EAQVTQNPRYLITVTGKKLTVTCSQNMNHEYMSWYRQDPGLGLRQIYYSMNVEVTDKGDVPEGYKVSRKEKRNFPLILESPSPNQTSLYFCASSTYDRVGEKLFFGSGTQLSVL.

This clonotype was counted a single time. The V call is TRBV5-1, the J call TRBJ2-1; 9 bases are a match to TRBD1. The V and J ends lost 3 bases and 6 bases, in that order; junction bases with no gene match: 7. There are 15 residues in the CDR3. Germline loops: CDR1 SGHRS, CDR2 YFSETQ. In DNA form, the CDR3 reads TGCGCCAGCAGCTGGGCGGGACAGGGCAGCAATGAGCAGTTCTTC. It yields the protein CASSWAGQGSNEQFF. Combining the CDR3 with reference TRBV5-1 and TRBJ2-1 gives the whole variable domain KAGVTQTPRYLIKTRGQQVTLSCSPISGHRSVSWYQQTPGQGLQFLFEYFSETQRNKGNFPGRFSGRQFSNSRSEMNVSTLELGDSALYLCASSWAGQGSNEQFFGPGTRLTVL.

This clonotype was observed a few times. The chain carries TRBV29-1 and TRBJ1-5; D gene unclear. CDR3 size: 12 residues. Germline assignment: CDR1 SQVTM and CDR2 ANQGSEA. V was clipped by 4 bases and J by 3 bases, with 7 bases between them. CDR3 sequence reads: CSVGQLNQPQHF. The CDR3 DNA reads as TGCAGCGTTGGGCAGCTCAATCAGCCCCAGCATTTT.

A note on this clonotype: With a much larger clone just one base away, this may be a read error. This rearrangement joins TRBV7-2 to TRBJ2-1; D gene uncertain. CDR1 is SGHTA and CDR2 is FQGNSA in the germline V gene. This CDR3 spans 11 amino acids. V was clipped by 5 bases and J by 13 bases, with 12 bases between them. The chain's CDR3 is CASSPTETQFF. CDR3 nucleotide sequence: TGTGCCAGCAGCCCAACGGAGACCCAGTTCTTC. Variable domain in full (rest from reference TRBV7-2 and TRBJ2-1): GAGVSQSPSNKVTEKGKDVELRCDPISGHTALYWYRQSLGQGLEFLIYFQGNSAPDKSGLPSDRFSAERTGGSVSTLTIQRTQQEDSAVYLCASSPTETQFFGPGTRLTVL.

In this sample, this clonotype turned up many times. The gene calls are TRBV29-1 and TRBJ2-7, with D unresolved. Trimming took 7 bases from V and 0 from J, leaving 10 bases between them. CDR3 length: 12 amino acids. Germline V gene lookup returns CDR1 SQVTM and CDR2 ANQGSEA. The CDR3 DNA reads as TGCAGCGGAGTGGTGAGCTCCTACGAGCAGTACTTC. As protein: CSGVVSSYEQYF.

The gene calls are TRBV5-1 and TRBJ1-1; 7 nucleotides agree with TRBD1. The CDR3 has 16 amino acids. Trimming cost V 0 bases and J 3 bases; bases outside gene matches: 8. In germline, CDR1 is SGHRS, CDR2 YFSETQ. The CDR3 nucleotides are TGCGCCAGCAGCTTGGGCGGAGACAGGGTGGACACTGAAGCTTTCTTT. The encoded protein is CASSLGGDRVDTEAFF.

The chain carries TRBV27 and TRBJ1-1, with 10 positions matching TRBD1. The CDR3 totals 16 residues. Germline CDR1 reads MNHEY; CDR2 reads SMNVEV (reference sequence). After removal of 5 bases from V and 4 bases from J, the junction contained 10 bases not matched to a gene. CDR3 in amino acids: CASSPRQGAQGTEAFF. The CDR3 coding sequence is TGTGCCAGCAGTCCAAGACAGGGGGCTCAGGGCACTGAAGCTTTCTTT.

This chain connects TRBV10-3 to TRBJ1-5; D is perhaps TRBD1 (6 bases). Trimming pared 6 bases from V and 0 bases from J, leaving 9 bases between. The germline V gene has CDR1 ENHRY and CDR2 SYGVKD. The CDR3 runs 14 residues. CDR3 in amino acids: CAISGTNSNQPQHF. The CDR3 DNA reads TGTGCCATCAGCGGGACAAATAGCAATCAGCCCCAGCATTTT.

This rearrangement joins TRBV11-1 to TRBJ2-5; 10 bases map to TRBD2. CDR3 length: 15 amino acids. Trimming removed 5 bases from V and 2 bases from J; junction bases left unmatched: 5. Germline values: CDR1 SGHAT, CDR2 FQDESV (reference sequence). CDR3 bases: TGTGCCAGCAGCACCTTACTAGCGGGGCAAGAGACCCAGTACTTC. Its translation is CASSTLLAGQETQYF.

This chain links TRBV6-2 or TRBV6-3 with TRBJ2-7; 7 bases map to TRBD2. The germline gives CDR1 MNHEY, CDR2 SVGEGT. V shed 6 bases, J shed 6 bases, and the junction held 8 bases outside the gene matches. The CDR3 extends over 13 amino acids. The DNA for the CDR3 is TGTGCCAGCAGACCGGCGGGAGTAGGCGAGCAGTACTTC. Protein sequence: CASRPAGVGEQYF.

The chain links TRBV2 to TRBJ1-2; 7 bases align to TRBD1. V dropped 6 bases and J dropped 8; count of bases not matched to a gene: 18. Looked up from germline, CDR1 is SNHLY and CDR2 is FYNNEI. The CDR3 extends over 16 amino acids. The DNA for the CDR3 is TGTGCCAGCAGGACAGTCAGAGGAAGACAGGGCCGGGGCTACACCTTC. Translation: CASRTVRGRQGRGYTF.

This clonotype was counted a few times. V gene TRBV5-8 combines with J gene TRBJ2-4; D is ambiguous. Trimming cost V 5 bases and J 13 bases, with 22 bases left between them. CDR1 is SGHTS and CDR2 is YDEGEE in the germline V gene. The CDR3 consists of 14 residues. CDR3 sequence: CASRKGSLAFGQYF. The CDR3 DNA follows: TGTGCCAGCAGGAAGGGTAGCCTCGCCTTCGGGCAGTACTTC.

This clonotype was recorded a few times. The chain couples TRBV27 to TRBJ2-7; D gene unclear. Per germline, CDR1 MNHEY and CDR2 SMNVEV (reference sequence). Deletions cut 1 base from V and 7 bases from J, with 11 bases between. The CDR3 sequence is 13 residues long. CDR3: CASSLFPVEEQYF. CDR3 DNA: TGTGCCAGCAGTTTATTCCCCGTTGAGGAGCAGTACTTC.

This sequence joins TRBV6-2 or TRBV6-3 and TRBJ2-7; D may be TRBD1 or TRBD2 (5 bases each). The V end lost 0 bases, the J end lost 2 bases, and 11 bases lay between the germline ends. The CDR3 is made up of 15 amino acids. Germline V CDR1 and CDR2: MNHEY, SVGEGT. The CDR3 sequence: CASSYSGTVPYEQYF. In DNA, the CDR3 is TGTGCCAGCAGTTACTCCGGGACGGTACCCTACGAGCAGTACTTC.

Turning to this clonotype: Germline is not matched at one junction end, which may reflect a read error. The rearrangement joins TRBV27 to TRBJ1-2; D perhaps matches TRBD1 (6 bases). The CDR3 length is 14 residues. From germline, CDR1 is MNHEY and CDR2 SMNVEV (reference sequence). DNA of the CDR3: TGTGCCAGCAGACCCAGGGGAGGGGTCCATGGCCACACCTTC. Translated: CASRPRGGVHGHTF.

As concerns this clonotype: Since a much larger clone is just one base distant, this may be a read error. The chain employs TRBV7-6 and TRBJ2-3; D is undetermined. Germline V gene lookup returns CDR1 SGHVS and CDR2 FNYEAQ. This CDR3 is 13 amino acids long. CDR3 nucleotides: TGTGCCAGCATCTTAAATCCCTTAGATACGCAGTATTTT. It encodes CASILNPLDTQYF.

CDR3 in amino acids: CASSLNGGMGYQETQYF. The CDR3 coding sequence is TGTGCCAGCAGCTTAAACGGGGGCATGGGGTACCAAGAGACCCAGTACTTC. The rearrangement joins TRBV7-2 to TRBJ2-5; TRBD1 or TRBD2 may be the D gene (6 bases each). The CDR3 loop spans 17 amino acids. Per the germline V gene, CDR1 is SGHTA and CDR2 is FQGNSA. The V gene lost 2 bases and the J gene lost 0 bases, with 16 bases spanning the gap.

This chain uses TRBV21-1 with TRBJ1-1; the DNA was not compared with TRBD1, the D call given in the table. TRBV21-1 is deemed a pseudogene. The CDR3 consists of 14 residues. CDR3 in amino acids: CASSNKGLSTEAFF. Here the CDR3 DNA reads TGTGCCAGCAGCAACAAGGGGCTCTCGACTGAAGCTTTCTTT.

Remarks on this clonotype: Given a much more abundant clone one base away, this may be a read error. The chain has TRBV29-1 and TRBJ2-7; 9 positions agree with TRBD1. CDR1 is SQVTM and CDR2 is ANQGSEA in the germline V gene. The CDR3 consists of 16 residues. Unmatched junction bases numbered 14, after V lost 1 base and J lost 7 bases. The CDR3 DNA reads as TGCAGCGTTGAAGGAGGACAGGGGTCGTCCTACAATGAGCAGTACTTC. It translates to CSVEGGQGSSYNEQYF.

As regards this clonotype: Since a much larger clone is just one base distant, this may be a read error. The chain's CDR3 is CSVESGRDNKQFF. As DNA, the CDR3 is TGCAGCGTTGAGAGCGGGAGGGACAATAAGCAGTTCTTC. V is TRBV29-1 and J is TRBJ2-1; 10 bases line up with TRBD2. The V gene's germline CDR1 is SQVTM and CDR2 ANQGSEA. There are 13 residues in the CDR3.

This clonotype turned up a few times. V is TRBV24-1 and J is TRBJ1-5, with 7 bases that match TRBD1. This CDR3 spans 15 amino acids. Germline CDR1 KGHDR, CDR2 SFDVKD. The J segment lost 3 bases and the V segment lost 3 bases, leaving 4 bases of the junction unmatched. The CDR3 DNA sequence: TGTGCCACCAGTGATAACACAGGGGTCAATCAGCCCCAGCATTTT. This gives the protein CATSDNTGVNQPQHF.

On this clonotype: The junction departs from the called germline gene at one end, perhaps through a read error. The V and J genes are TRBV24-1 and TRBJ2-1; D uncertain. CDR1 is KGHDR and CDR2 is SFDVKD in the germline V gene. The CDR3 covers 14 residues. The CDR3 nucleotides read TGTGCCACCGGTGACTCAGGCGCCTACAATGAGCAGTTCTTC. Amino acids: CATGDSGAYNEQFF.